The sequence of this T cell receptor (beta chain) was determined in a study of shared clonotypes between healthy human individuals. Repertoires were generated with immunoSEQ multiplex PCR, while TCRdb's copy carries only in-frame clones and drops some. The sample includes about 680,000 clones, 55% to 85% seen only once; the top ten take around 1.7%. The sequence was collected from a woman younger than 45 in good health. The sample taken for sequencing was memory CD4+ T cells sorted from blood. Subset in this sample: CD45RA-negative fraction.

For the CDR3, the DNA is TGCGCCAGCAGCCGACAGGGTACTAGCGGGACGGCAGATACGCAGTATTTT. It codes for CASSRQGTSGTADTQYF. The rearrangement links TRBV4-1 to TRBJ2-3, with TRBD2 matching over 10 bases. Per the germline V gene, CDR1 is MGHRA and CDR2 is YSYEKL. The CDR3 is 17 residues long. Losses at the gene ends were 4 bases for V and 4 bases for J; bases not matched to a gene: 11.